What follows are 27 T cell receptor beta chains derived from one specimen sequenced in a study of cytomegalovirus exposure and HLA in healthy donors (dated by TCRdb to about 2017). Libraries were made using the immunoSEQ multiplex PCR assay. Held by TCRdb, this immuneACCESS table contains in-frame sequences only and omits some clones. Under half of the omission traces to an unresolved V gene where checked; the cause of the rest is unknown. The sample profile shows tens of thousands of clones; 70% to 90% of them were found once. The leading ten clones occupy 3.5% to 4% of the sample. Material for sequencing was PBMCs. The receptor set was obtained from a woman aged 18 to 35 in good health and CMV-seropositive.

V gene TRBV10-2 combines with J gene TRBJ2-5; 9 bases line up with TRBD2. The junction had 12 bases not matched to a gene; V was cut back by 2 bases and J by 5 bases. The CDR3 is 17 residues long. CDR1 and CDR2 (germline): WSHSY, SAAADI. The CDR3 bases are TGCGCCAGCAGTGAGACCCCCGGGCGGGGGGGCTGGGAGACCCAGTACTTC. Translation gives CASSETPGRGGWETQYF.

The V gene is TRBV2, the J gene TRBJ1-2; D might be TRBD1 (5 bases). The CDR3 has 14 amino acids. The V end lost 4 bases, the J end lost 6 bases, and 15 bases lay between the germline ends. Germline V gene lookup returns CDR1 SNHLY and CDR2 FYNNEI. The CDR3 DNA reads TGTGCCAGCAGTGGACAGAATCCGGGGGATGGCTACACCTTC. It yields the protein CASSGQNPGDGYTF.

This clone appeared a single time. This rearrangement joins TRBV18 to TRBJ2-3; D call uncertain. V lost 3 bases and J lost 2, with 9 bases in between. Per germline, CDR1 KGHSH and CDR2 LQKENI. CDR3 length: 14 residues. CDR3 DNA: TGTGCCAGCTCACCCACTCCCGCCACAGATACGCAGTATTTT. It translates to CASSPTPATDTQYF. Full variable domain (outside the CDR3, taken from reference TRBV18 and TRBJ2-3): NAGVMQNPRHLVRRRGQEARLRCSPMKGHSHVYWYRQLPEEGLKFMVYLQKENIIDESGMPKERFSAEFPKEGPSILRIQQVVRGDSAAYFCASSPTPATDTQYFGPGTRLTVL.

J is TRBJ2-3 and V is TRBV28; D might be TRBD2 (6 bases). Germline V gene data show CDR1 as MDHEN and CDR2 as SYDVKM. The CDR3 sequence is 14 residues long. The V and J ends lost 3 bases and 0 bases respectively, with 7 bases between them. CDR3 sequence (DNA): TGTGCCAGCAGTTTTAGCGGTAGCACAGATACGCAGTATTTT. Its translation is CASSFSGSTDTQYF.

This chain connects TRBV4-1 to TRBJ1-5, with a weak D call TRBD1 (6 bases). The CDR3 runs 17 residues. The V gene's germline CDR1 is MGHRA and CDR2 YSYEKL. V was trimmed by 1 base and J by 6 bases, leaving 19 bases between them. This CDR3 is CASSQGTGSPRGQPQHF. CDR3 coding DNA: TGCGCCAGCAGCCAAGGTACAGGGAGCCCGAGGGGTCAGCCCCAGCATTTT.

This clone has a single count. The chain couples TRBV27 to TRBJ1-1; TRBD1 agrees at 8 bases. The CDR3 contains 15 residues. V gave up 4 bases and J gave up 4 bases; unmatched junction bases: 8. Germline CDR1 MNHEY, CDR2 SMNVEV (reference sequence). The CDR3 is CASSWTGSGPTEAFF. The DNA of the CDR3 is TGTGCCAGCAGTTGGACAGGGTCTGGGCCCACTGAAGCTTTCTTT.

J is TRBJ1-6 and V is TRBV4-1; 9 bases map to TRBD1. Germline V gene sequence: CDR1 MGHRA, CDR2 YSYEKL. Unmatched junction bases numbered 19, after V lost 0 bases and J lost 13 bases. This CDR3 spans 19 amino acids. CDR3 DNA sequence: TGCGCCAGCAGCCAAGAAAAAATGATTGAATACAGGGGGCGGGTCCCCCTCCACTTT. It encodes CASSQEKMIEYRGRVPLHF.

This chain uses TRBV5-4 with TRBJ2-1; 8 bases agree with TRBD2. The CDR3 runs 19 residues. After removal of 2 bases from V and 7 bases from J, the junction contained 20 bases not matched to a gene. Per germline, CDR1 SGHNT and CDR2 YYREEE (reference sequence). The CDR3 region has the DNA TGTGCCAGCAGCTTTGGGGCCGTTGGAATGTGGACTAGCTCTAATGAGCAGTTCTTC. Its translation is CASSFGAVGMWTSSNEQFF.

The chain couples TRBV7-2 to TRBJ2-1; weak D call: TRBD2 (5 bases). The CDR3 totals 16 residues. V lost 1 base to trimming and J lost 8 bases, with 18 bases between them. Germline CDR1 reads SGHTA; CDR2 reads FQGNSA. The CDR3 nucleotides read TGTGCCAGCAGCTTAGGGAGCTATCCCCCGGAGGATGAGCAGTTCTTC. It specifies CASSLGSYPPEDEQFF. Full variable domain (missing parts from reference TRBV7-2 and TRBJ2-1): GAGVSQSPSNKVTEKGKDVELRCDPISGHTALYWYRQSLGQGLEFLIYFQGNSAPDKSGLPSDRFSAERTGGSVSTLTIQRTQQEDSAVYLCASSLGSYPPEDEQFFGPGTRLTVL.

The genes are TRBV7-2 and TRBJ1-4; 9 bases match TRBD1. Trimming cost V 6 bases and J 8 bases; bases outside gene matches: 10. This CDR3 has 15 amino acids. CDR1 is SGHTA and CDR2 is FQGNSA in the germline V gene. CDR3 region: CASSSPGQGPEKLFF. CDR3 DNA sequence: TGTGCCAGCAGTTCGCCGGGACAGGGACCCGAAAAACTGTTTTTT.

As DNA, the CDR3 is TGTGCCAGCAGCTTAGGACGACAAGGATCAGGAGAAAAACTGTTTTTT. Amino acids: CASSLGRQGSGEKLFF. This chain links TRBV7-9 with TRBJ1-4; D not resolved. Germline V gene lookup returns CDR1 SEHNR and CDR2 FQNEAQ (reference sequence). The CDR3 sequence is 16 residues long. Trimming removed 1 base at V and 8 bases at J, with 17 bases between.

The genes are TRBV14 and TRBJ2-1; TRBD1 is a possible D gene (6 bases). V lost 0 bases to trimming and J lost 0 bases, with 15 bases between them. Germline CDR1 SGHDN, CDR2 FVKESK. The CDR3 is made up of 18 amino acids. The CDR3 loop reads CASSQELPRGYSYNEQFF. CDR3 nucleotide sequence: TGTGCCAGCAGCCAAGAGCTCCCCAGGGGCTACTCCTACAATGAGCAGTTCTTC.

This chain uses TRBV30 with TRBJ1-2; D perhaps matches TRBD1 (6 bases). There are 14 residues in the CDR3. V was clipped by 0 bases and J by 7 bases, with 15 bases between them. Germline V gives CDR1 GTSNPN, CDR2 SVGIG (reference sequence). The CDR3 DNA reads TGTGCCTGGAGTGTGGGGGCTATGGGGGTTGGCTACACCTTC. Its translation: CAWSVGAMGVGYTF.

This rearrangement joins TRBV30 to TRBJ2-7; 8 bases agree with TRBD1. Germline assignment: CDR1 GTSNPN and CDR2 SVGIG (reference sequence). The CDR3 contains 14 residues. Trimming cost V 2 bases and J 2 bases; bases outside gene matches: 5. The DNA of the CDR3 is TGTGCCTGGAGTTTAGGACAGGGAGCCTACGAGCAGTACTTC. Its translation is CAWSLGQGAYEQYF.

The CDR3 is CASSAGQGAADTQYF. Written as DNA, the CDR3 is TGTGCCAGCAGCGCGGGACAGGGGGCGGCAGATACGCAGTATTTT. The chain carries TRBV9 and TRBJ2-3, with 12 bases that match TRBD1. Germline V gene data show CDR1 as SGDLS and CDR2 as YYNGEE. The CDR3 contains 15 residues. Unmatched junction bases numbered 3, after V lost 3 bases and J lost 4 bases.

The chain couples TRBV4-1 to TRBJ1-1; the match to TRBD1 covers 8 bases. V lost 0 bases and J lost 4; bases outside the gene matches: 1. CDR3 size: 14 residues. The germline gives CDR1 MGHRA, CDR2 YSYEKL. DNA for the CDR3: TGCGCCAGCAGCCAAGACAGGGGGCCCACTGAAGCTTTCTTT. Protein product: CASSQDRGPTEAFF.

DNA for the CDR3: TGTGCCAGAGGGACAGAATATGGCTACACCTTC. Translating gives CARGTEYGYTF. This chain connects TRBV21-1 to TRBJ1-2; no DNA check was done on the table's D call, TRBD1. TRBV21-1 is tagged as a pseudogene. The CDR3 totals 11 residues.

The chain carries TRBV5-4 and TRBJ2-3; D perhaps matches TRBD1 (5 bases). CDR1 is SGHNT, CDR2 YYREEE, per germline (reference sequence). The V end lost 4 bases, the J end lost 6 bases, and 9 bases lay between the germline ends. The CDR3 sequence is 12 residues long. CDR3 DNA sequence: TGTGCCAGCAGCCACTACAGGGATACGCAGTATTTT. Translated, it gives CASSHYRDTQYF.

The chain employs TRBV7-2 and TRBJ2-5; TRBD2 agrees at 8 bases. CDR3 length: 15 amino acids. The V and J ends lost 1 base and 3 bases, in that order; junction bases with no gene match: 4. The V gene's germline CDR1 is SGHTA and CDR2 FQGNSA. Here the CDR3 reads CASSLVAAGEETQYF. In DNA, the CDR3 is TGTGCCAGCAGCTTAGTGGCAGCGGGGGAAGAGACCCAGTACTTC.

The chain couples TRBV11-1 to TRBJ1-1; 8 bases are a match to TRBD1. The V and J ends lost 3 bases and 3 bases, in that order; junction bases with no gene match: 3. This CDR3 is 14 amino acids long. Germline V gene lookup returns CDR1 SGHAT and CDR2 FQDESV (reference sequence). CDR3 sequence reads: CASSFRGRYTEAFF. As DNA, the CDR3 is TGTGCCAGCAGCTTCAGGGGGCGGTACACTGAAGCTTTCTTT.

The chain is built from TRBV7-6 and TRBJ2-2, with TRBD2 matching 7 bases. Germline CDR1 and CDR2: SGHVS and FNYEAQ. The CDR3 loop spans 16 amino acids. After removal of 5 bases from V and 4 bases from J, the junction contained 10 bases not matched to a gene. The CDR3 protein is CASSPVGGKGTGELFF. Written as DNA, the CDR3 is TGTGCCAGCAGCCCCGTGGGAGGGAAGGGCACCGGGGAGCTGTTTTTT.

V is TRBV6-6 and J is TRBJ2-1; D gene ambiguous. Germline CDR1 is MNHNY and CDR2 is SVGAGI (reference sequence). The CDR3 extends over 13 amino acids. The ends were cut back, 6 bases at V and 0 bases at J, with 6 bases in the middle. The CDR3 DNA is TGTGCCAGCAGCCGCGACTCCTACAATGAGCAGTTCTTC. This encodes CASSRDSYNEQFF.

This clone came up once. The chain uses TRBV6-6 and TRBJ2-7, with D perhaps matching TRBD2 (6 bases). Trimming shortened V by 1 base and J by 6 bases, and 10 bases separated the two germline ends. This CDR3 comprises 13 residues. Germline V gives CDR1 MNHNY, CDR2 SVGAGI (reference sequence). CDR3 DNA sequence: TGTGCCAGCAGTTACTACCCAGCGGGCGAGCAGTACTTC. Translated, it gives CASSYYPAGEQYF.

This clone showed up just a few times. V gene TRBV7-9 combines with J gene TRBJ2-5; no clear D gene. CDR3 length: 11 amino acids. Looked up from germline, CDR1 is SEHNR and CDR2 is FQNEAQ (reference sequence). Trimming shortened V by 5 bases and J by 1 base, and 2 bases separated the two germline ends. The CDR3 loop reads CASSRQETQYF. CDR3 DNA sequence: TGTGCCAGCAGCCGCCAAGAGACCCAGTACTTC.

This sequence joins TRBV30 and TRBJ1-3, with D hard to call. Germline CDR1 reads GTSNPN; CDR2 reads SVGIG (reference sequence). V was trimmed by 7 bases and J by 0 bases, leaving 7 bases between them. This CDR3 comprises 12 residues. The CDR3: CASGFSGNTIYF. CDR3 coding DNA: TGTGCCTCCGGGTTCTCTGGAAACACCATATATTTT.

The chain links TRBV6-5 to TRBJ2-7, with TRBD2 matching over 13 bases. The germline CDR1 and CDR2 sequences are MNHEY and SVGAGI. V lost 5 bases to trimming and J lost 6 bases; unmatched junction nucleotides: 4. The CDR3 runs 14 residues. CDR3 sequence: CASSLGLAGAEQYF. Written as DNA, the CDR3 is TGTGCCAGCAGTCTTGGACTAGCGGGAGCCGAGCAGTACTTC.

The chain has TRBV27 and TRBJ2-5; D is perhaps TRBD2 (5 bases). V was clipped by 3 bases and J by 5 bases, with 10 bases between them. CDR3 length: 13 residues. Germline assignment: CDR1 MNHEY and CDR2 SMNVEV (reference sequence). DNA of the CDR3: TGTGCCAGCAGTTTTGAGGGTAGGGAGACCCAGTACTTC. Translating it yields CASSFEGRETQYF.